A selection of T cell receptor beta chains follows, all from one sample in a study of neurological immune-mediated disorders. MiXCR, applied by TCRdb to the 5' RACE reads, yields one record per CDR3 protein. The table lists under 60,000 distinct CDR3 sequences, 10% of them singletons, with less than 25% in the top ten. The specimen sequenced was PBMCs. Receptor source: a woman in her 40s with HTLV-1-associated myelopathy (HAM/TSP). Each CDR3 is given with its conserved first and last residue. The D gene is left open where the match is weak.

J: TRBJ2-7
V: TRBV7-8
D: .
CDR3: CASSKLTYEQYF

J: TRBJ1-2
V: TRBV20-1
D: .
CDR3: CSAYQGNYGYTF

J: TRBJ1-2
V: TRBV10-3
D: .
CDR3: CATQGQSTSGYTF

J: TRBJ1-4
V: TRBV13
D: .
CDR3: CASSRGREKLFF

J: TRBJ2-1
V: TRBV6-2/TRBV6-3
D: .
CDR3: CASSSARGGAGNEQFF

J: TRBJ1-2
V: TRBV12-3/TRBV12-4
D: .
CDR3: CASSFGVYGYTF

J: TRBJ2-1
V: TRBV11-2
D: .
CDR3: CASSQLKYNEQFF

J: TRBJ2-5
V: TRBV29-1
D: .
CDR3: CSVDLDTYQETQYF

J: TRBJ2-3
V: TRBV5-6
D: TRBD1
CDR3: CASSRDRGRSTDTQYF

J: TRBJ1-1
V: TRBV27
D: .
CDR3: CASSWGREVTEAFF

J: TRBJ2-2
V: TRBV7-9
D: TRBD2
CDR3: CASSSSGGTTGELFF

J: TRBJ1-6
V: TRBV12-3/TRBV12-4
D: .
CDR3: CASSDSESPLHF

J: TRBJ2-3
V: TRBV7-8
D: TRBD2
CDR3: CASSLAGGPSDTQYF

J: TRBJ2-7
V: TRBV28
D: TRBD1
CDR3: CASSLSTGGAGEQYF

J: TRBJ1-2
V: TRBV6-2/TRBV6-3
D: .
CDR3: CASSKPGRTIYGYTF

J: TRBJ2-1
V: TRBV27
D: TRBD2
CDR3: CASSLGGTEQFF

J: TRBJ2-3
V: TRBV6-4
D: TRBD2
CDR3: CASSRSGDPTDTQYF

J: TRBJ2-2
V: TRBV29-1
D: .
CDR3: CSVRGGNTGELFF

J: TRBJ2-3
V: TRBV29-1
D: TRBD1
CDR3: CSVERTGTNTDTQYF

J: TRBJ2-2
V: TRBV24-1
D: TRBD1
CDR3: CATSDTRTGAGELFF

J: TRBJ2-7
V: TRBV7-2
D: .
CDR3: CASSLAPSVGGQSREQYF

J: TRBJ2-5
V: TRBV12-3/TRBV12-4
D: TRBD2
CDR3: CASSLQGGGQETQYF

J: TRBJ1-5
V: TRBV12-5
D: .
CDR3: CASAPGRISNQPQHF

J: TRBJ2-7
V: TRBV6-2/TRBV6-3
D: .
CDR3: CASRYDRPYEQYF

J: TRBJ2-7
V: TRBV2
D: TRBD1
CDR3: CASSLTGTDSYEQYF

J: TRBJ2-3
V: TRBV12-3/TRBV12-4
D: TRBD1
CDR3: CASSAYRDSEKRDTQYF

J: TRBJ2-7
V: TRBV5-1
D: .
CDR3: CASSATGLRSYEQYF

J: TRBJ1-5
V: TRBV5-1
D: .
CDR3: CASMGGRLVYQPQHF

J: TRBJ1-5
V: TRBV25-1
D: TRBD1
CDR3: CASSGGTGDNQPQHF

J: TRBJ2-3
V: TRBV5-1
D: TRBD2
CDR3: CASSLRLAGKGDTQYF

J: TRBJ2-5
V: TRBV4-3
D: .
CDR3: CASSQDAGPGEAQYF

J: TRBJ2-2
V: TRBV5-6
D: .
CDR3: CASSPLITRDTGELFF

J: TRBJ1-1
V: TRBV5-1
D: .
CDR3: CASSPGLGLMNTEAFF

J: TRBJ2-5
V: TRBV7-9
D: TRBD2
CDR3: CASSSLRGAGETQYF

J: TRBJ1-5
V: TRBV6-1
D: .
CDR3: CASSEARRLDQPQHF

J: TRBJ2-7
V: TRBV12-3/TRBV12-4
D: .
CDR3: CASSTDSSYEQYF

J: TRBJ2-1
V: TRBV20-1
D: TRBD2
CDR3: CSARVLAGNEQFF

J: TRBJ2-4
V: TRBV6-2/TRBV6-3
D: TRBD2
CDR3: CASTPRGTLAKNIQYF

J: TRBJ2-1
V: TRBV29-1
D: TRBD2
CDR3: CSVESGGGQFF

J: TRBJ2-7
V: TRBV12-3/TRBV12-4
D: .
CDR3: CASSLGGLGEQYF

J: TRBJ2-7
V: TRBV6-6
D: .
CDR3: CASSPRGTTYEQYF

J: TRBJ2-7
V: TRBV23-1
D: TRBD1
CDR3: CASTPYHPGQGVYEQYF

J: TRBJ1-2
V: TRBV6-5
D: TRBD1
CDR3: CASRSWTGDTNYGYTF

J: TRBJ2-2
V: TRBV6-5
D: TRBD2
CDR3: CASSPTSSGGNTGELFF

J: TRBJ2-2
V: TRBV9
D: TRBD2
CDR3: CASSRSGGGNTGELFF

J: TRBJ2-3
V: TRBV21-1
D: .
CDR3: CASSTQAGGYSGTDTQYF

J: TRBJ1-3
V: TRBV20-1
D: .
CDR3: CSARNPGAYGNTIYF

J: TRBJ2-1
V: TRBV5-1
D: TRBD2
CDR3: CASSLAGASGNEQFF

J: TRBJ2-3
V: TRBV5-1
D: TRBD1
CDR3: CASSLRRGQGASDTQYF